Below, 6 T cell receptor beta chains from the same sample are listed, as sequenced in a study of breast tumors, draining lymph nodes, adjacent tissues. Breast cancer patients provided tissue from their axillary draining lymph nodes. From the multiplex PCR reads, TCRdb called clonotypes with MiXCR, one entry per CDR3 protein. Of 100,000 to 150,000 distinct CDR3 sequences in the sample, about 22% were seen once. Sequenced input: axillary lymph node tissue. Receptors were obtained from a female donor with breast cancer. Some clones in this sample may be carry-over from other donors' samples.

This clonotype was counted ten times or more. The genes are TRBV6-4 and TRBJ2-1, with 13 bases fitting TRBD2. Germline CDR1 reads MRHNA; CDR2 reads SNTAGT. The CDR3 totals 15 residues. V trimming: 6 bases; J trimming: 8 bases; junction bases outside the gene matches: 7. The CDR3, as DNA: TGTGCCAGCAGCCGACTAGCGGGAGGATTGCATGAGCAGTTCTTC. Protein product: CASSRLAGGLHEQFF.

In this sample, this clonotype turned up once. One base away lies a much larger clone, so this may be a sequencing read error. The chain joins TRBV5-8 to TRBJ1-5; 10 bases agree with TRBD1. The CDR3 has 13 amino acids. Germline CDR1 reads SGHTS; CDR2 reads YDEGEE. The CDR3 spells CASSVTGGGPRHF. CDR3 coding DNA: TGTGCCAGCAGCGTGACAGGGGGCGGGCCCCGGCATTTT.

Concerning this clonotype: A read error is possible here, since a much larger clone lies one base away. The chain employs TRBV6-6 and TRBJ1-4, with D possibly TRBD1 on 6 matching bases. V dropped 3 bases and J dropped 8 bases, with 13 bases sitting between them. The CDR3 contains 14 residues. From germline, CDR1 is MNHNY and CDR2 SVGAGI (reference sequence). The CDR3 region is CASSYEGEGEKLFF. CDR3 in DNA: TGTGCCAGCAGTTATGAGGGGGAAGGGGAAAAACTGTTTTTT.

This clonotype came up many times. V gene TRBV28 combines with J gene TRBJ2-7, with D tentatively TRBD2 (6 bases). Germline V gene data show CDR1 as MDHEN and CDR2 as SYDVKM. The ends were cut back, 9 bases at V and 5 bases at J, with 23 bases in the middle. CDR3 length: 15 amino acids. CDR3 nucleotides: TGTGCCAGTACGCCATCTGGAGGGGCGAGACACGAGCAGTACTTC. Translated: CASTPSGGARHEQYF.

Of note for this clonotype: This may stem from a read error, because a much larger clone lies one nucleotide away. This chain joins TRBV5-6 and TRBJ1-6; D is unclear. Trimming removed 5 bases at V and 7 bases at J, with 10 bases between. The CDR3 contains 13 residues. Germline CDR1 is SGHDT and CDR2 is YYEEEE. CDR3 nucleotide sequence: TGTGCCAGCAGTTTAGCAGCGAATTCACCCCTCCACTTT. It specifies CASSLAANSPLHF.

Regarding this clonotype: This may be a read error, as it is one base from a much larger clone. Given the absence of the conserved phenylalanine or tryptophan at the CDR3 end, a read error is likely. The chain carries TRBV11-3 and TRBJ2-3, with D unresolved. Germline V CDR1 and CDR2: SGHNT, YENEEA. The V end was cut by 2 bases, the J end by 2 bases, with 8 bases between. CDR3 size: 14 residues. The chain's CDR3 is CASSLIRTTDTQYL. The CDR3 nucleotides read TGTGCCAGCAGCTTAATCCGGACCACAGATACGCAGTATCTT.